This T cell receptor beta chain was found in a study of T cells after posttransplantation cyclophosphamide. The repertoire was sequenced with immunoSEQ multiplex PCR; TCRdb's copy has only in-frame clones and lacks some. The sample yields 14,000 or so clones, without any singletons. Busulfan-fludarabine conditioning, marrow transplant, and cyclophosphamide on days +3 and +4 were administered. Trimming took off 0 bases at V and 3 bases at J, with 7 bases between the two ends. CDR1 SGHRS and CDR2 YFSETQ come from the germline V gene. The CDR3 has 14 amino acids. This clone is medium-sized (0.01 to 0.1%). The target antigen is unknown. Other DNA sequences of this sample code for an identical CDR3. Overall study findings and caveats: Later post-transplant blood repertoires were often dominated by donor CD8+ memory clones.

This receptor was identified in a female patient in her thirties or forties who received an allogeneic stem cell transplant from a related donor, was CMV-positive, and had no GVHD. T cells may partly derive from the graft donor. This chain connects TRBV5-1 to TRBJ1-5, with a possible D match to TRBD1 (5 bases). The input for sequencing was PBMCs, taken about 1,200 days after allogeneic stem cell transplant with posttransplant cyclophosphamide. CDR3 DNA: TGCGCCAGCAGCTTGGGGGGCAACAATCAGCCCCAGCATTTT. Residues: CASSLGGNNQPQHF.